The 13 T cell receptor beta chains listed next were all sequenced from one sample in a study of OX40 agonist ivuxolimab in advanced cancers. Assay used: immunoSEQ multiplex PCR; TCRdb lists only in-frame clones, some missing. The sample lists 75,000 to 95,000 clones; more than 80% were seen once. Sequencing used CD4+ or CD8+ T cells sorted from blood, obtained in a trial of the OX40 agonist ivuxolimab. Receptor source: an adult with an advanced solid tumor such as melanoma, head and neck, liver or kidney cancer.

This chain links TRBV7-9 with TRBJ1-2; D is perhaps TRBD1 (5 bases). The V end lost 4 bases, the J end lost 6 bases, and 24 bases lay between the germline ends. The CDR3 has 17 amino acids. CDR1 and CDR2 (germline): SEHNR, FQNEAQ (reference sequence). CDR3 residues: CASSSLNARGRSDGYTF. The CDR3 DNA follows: TGTGCCAGCAGCTCACTAAACGCGCGGGGCAGATCTGATGGCTACACCTTC.

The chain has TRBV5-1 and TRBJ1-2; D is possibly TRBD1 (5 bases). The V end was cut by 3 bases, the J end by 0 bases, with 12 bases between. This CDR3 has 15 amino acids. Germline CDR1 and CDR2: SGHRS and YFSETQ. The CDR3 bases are TGCGCCAGCAGCTCGGGACTGCCTGCTAACTATGGCTACACCTTC. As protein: CASSSGLPANYGYTF.

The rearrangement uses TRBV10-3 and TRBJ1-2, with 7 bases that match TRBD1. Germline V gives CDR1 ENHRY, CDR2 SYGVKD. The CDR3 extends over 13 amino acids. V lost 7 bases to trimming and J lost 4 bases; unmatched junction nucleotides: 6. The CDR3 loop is CAITAGGTYGYTF. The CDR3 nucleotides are TGTGCCATCACCGCAGGGGGGACCTATGGCTACACCTTC.

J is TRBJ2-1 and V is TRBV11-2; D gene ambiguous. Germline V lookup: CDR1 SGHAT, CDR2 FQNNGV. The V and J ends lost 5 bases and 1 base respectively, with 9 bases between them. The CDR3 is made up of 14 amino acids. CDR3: CASSPLKSYNEQFF. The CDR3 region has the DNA TGTGCCAGCAGCCCCCTCAAATCCTACAATGAGCAGTTCTTC. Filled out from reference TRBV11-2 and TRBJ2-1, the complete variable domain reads EAGVAQSPRYKIIEKRQSVAFWCNPISGHATLYWYQQILGQGPKLLIQFQNNGVVDDSQLPKDRFSAERLKGVDSTLKIQPAKLEDSAVYLCASSPLKSYNEQFFGPGTRLTVL.

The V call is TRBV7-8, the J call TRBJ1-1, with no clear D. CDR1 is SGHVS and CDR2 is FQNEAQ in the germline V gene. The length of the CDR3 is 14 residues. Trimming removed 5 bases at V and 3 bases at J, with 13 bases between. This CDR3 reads CASSPWSGYTEAFF. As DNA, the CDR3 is TGTGCCAGCAGCCCCTGGTCGGGGTACACTGAAGCTTTCTTT.

CDR3 in DNA: TGTGCCAGCCATGCTCCCCCCCCGGGCCTCAATCAGCCCCAGCATTTT. It yields the protein CASHAPPPGLNQPQHF. This chain joins TRBV11-2 and TRBJ1-5; D gene unclear. Germline V lookup: CDR1 SGHAT, CDR2 FQNNGV. The ends were cut back, 8 bases at V and 3 bases at J, with 20 bases in the middle. The CDR3 runs to 16 residues.

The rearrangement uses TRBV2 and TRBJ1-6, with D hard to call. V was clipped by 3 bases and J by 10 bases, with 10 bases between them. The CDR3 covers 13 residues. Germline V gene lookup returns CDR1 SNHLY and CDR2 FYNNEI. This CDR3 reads CASSEGSLSPLHF. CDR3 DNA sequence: TGTGCCAGCAGTGAGGGTAGTCTGTCACCCCTCCACTTT.

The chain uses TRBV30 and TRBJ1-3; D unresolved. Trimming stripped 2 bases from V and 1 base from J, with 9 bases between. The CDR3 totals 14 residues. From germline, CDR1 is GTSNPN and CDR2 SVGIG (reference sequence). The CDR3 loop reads CAWSQTGSGNTIYF. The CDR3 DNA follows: TGTGCCTGGAGTCAAACGGGGTCTGGAAACACCATATATTTT.

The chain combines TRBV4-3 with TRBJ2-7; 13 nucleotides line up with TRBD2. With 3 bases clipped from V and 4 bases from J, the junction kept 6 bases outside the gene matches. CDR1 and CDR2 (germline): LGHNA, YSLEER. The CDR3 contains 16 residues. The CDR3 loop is CASSQALAGGGYEQYF. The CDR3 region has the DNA TGCGCCAGCAGCCAGGCACTAGCGGGAGGGGGTTACGAGCAGTACTTC.

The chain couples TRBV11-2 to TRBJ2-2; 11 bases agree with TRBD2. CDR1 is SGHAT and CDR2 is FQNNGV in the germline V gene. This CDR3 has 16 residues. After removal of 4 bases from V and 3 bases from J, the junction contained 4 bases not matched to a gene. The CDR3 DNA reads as TGTGCCAGCAGCTCATTAGCGGGAGGGGACACCGGGGAGCTGTTTTTT. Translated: CASSSLAGGDTGELFF.

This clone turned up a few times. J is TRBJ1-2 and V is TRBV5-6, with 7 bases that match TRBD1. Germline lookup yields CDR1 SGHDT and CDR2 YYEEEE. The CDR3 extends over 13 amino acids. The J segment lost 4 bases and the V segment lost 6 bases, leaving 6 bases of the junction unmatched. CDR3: CASTAQGGYGYTF. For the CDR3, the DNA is TGTGCCAGCACCGCTCAGGGGGGCTATGGCTACACCTTC.

The CDR3, as DNA: TGTGCCAGCAGTGGAGCGGGGGGCACAGATACGCAGTATTTT. Its protein is CASSGAGGTDTQYF. The genes are TRBV28 and TRBJ2-3; 8 nucleotides agree with TRBD2. V shed 5 bases, J shed 1 base, and the junction held 2 bases outside the gene matches. CDR1 is MDHEN, CDR2 SYDVKM, per germline. The length of the CDR3 is 14 residues.

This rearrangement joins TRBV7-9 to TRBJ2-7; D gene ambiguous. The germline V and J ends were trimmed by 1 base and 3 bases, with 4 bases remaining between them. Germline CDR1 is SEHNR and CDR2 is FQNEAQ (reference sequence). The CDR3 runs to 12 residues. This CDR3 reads CASSLGRYEQYF. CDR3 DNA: TGTGCCAGCAGCTTAGGACGCTACGAGCAGTACTTC.